The 12 T cell receptor beta chains below were found in one sample sequenced in a study of PD-L1 blockade in urothelial cancer. Specified time point: peripheral blood 6 weeks after treatment start. The protocol was immunoSEQ multiplex PCR, while the TCRdb copy is restricted to in-frame clones and leaves out a portion. This repertoire shows about 50,000 clones, 80% to 90% found once; its top ten account for around 10%. Source: PBMCs, taken around atezolizumab (anti-PD-L1) treatment. The receptor set was obtained from a man in his sixties or seventies with urothelial cancer.

This chain links TRBV12-5 with TRBJ1-2; D perhaps matches TRBD1 (6 bases). Deletions cut 6 bases from V and 2 bases from J, with 13 bases between. The CDR3 covers 14 residues. Looked up from germline, CDR1 is LGHNT and CDR2 is FRNRAP. The CDR3 reads CASGPGQLNYGYTF. Here the CDR3 DNA reads TGTGCTAGTGGCCCGGGACAATTAAACTATGGCTACACCTTC.

The rearrangement links TRBV5-4 to TRBJ2-3, with D perhaps TRBD2 (6 bases). V was clipped by 0 bases and J by 4 bases, with 18 bases between them. From germline, CDR1 is SGHNT and CDR2 YYREEE (reference sequence). This CDR3 has 17 amino acids. The CDR3 nucleotides read TGTGCCAGCAGCTTGGGCGCGGGTAGCGGAGAGGCAGATACGCAGTATTTT. As protein: CASSLGAGSGEADTQYF.

The gene calls are TRBV7-9 and TRBJ2-7; 7 nucleotides agree with TRBD1. The ends lost 5 bases at V and 6 bases at J; junction bases unmatched: 13. CDR3 length: 15 amino acids. Germline loops: CDR1 SEHNR, CDR2 FQNEAQ (reference sequence). The DNA of the CDR3 is TGTGCCAGCAGCCCTCCCGGGACAGCCCTACGCGAGCAGTACTTC. It specifies CASSPPGTALREQYF.

The V gene is TRBV18, the J gene TRBJ1-5; tentatively, D is TRBD1 (5 bases). The V gene's germline CDR1 is KGHSH and CDR2 LQKENI. The CDR3 consists of 17 residues. Trimming took off 2 bases at V and 3 bases at J, with 17 bases between the two ends. The CDR3 sequence: CASSPDKGREINQPQHF. CDR3 bases: TGTGCCAGCTCACCAGACAAGGGCAGGGAAATCAATCAGCCCCAGCATTTT.

V and J are TRBV29-1 and TRBJ2-3, with D tentatively TRBD2 (6 bases). The CDR3 is made up of 15 amino acids. The germline V gene encodes CDR1 SQVTM and CDR2 ANQGSEA. Trimming shortened V by 4 bases and J by 2 bases, and 16 bases separated the two germline ends. The CDR3 loop reads CSVAGSSDLTDTQYF. Written as DNA, the CDR3 is TGCAGCGTTGCCGGGAGTAGCGACCTCACAGATACGCAGTATTTT.

This chain connects TRBV19 to TRBJ2-4; weak D call: TRBD2 (6 bases). The germline V and J ends were trimmed by 5 bases and 0 bases, with 14 bases remaining between them. The CDR3 has 16 residues. Germline CDR1 LNHDA, CDR2 SQIVND (reference sequence). The CDR3 sequence: CASSSGGALAKNIQYF. The CDR3 DNA follows: TGTGCCAGTAGTTCCGGAGGGGCTCTAGCCAAAAACATTCAGTACTTC.

The chain recombines TRBV9 with TRBJ1-1; possible D gene TRBD1, 5 bases. CDR1 is SGDLS and CDR2 is YYNGEE in the germline V gene. The CDR3 spans 14 residues. V lost 0 bases and J lost 7, with 13 bases in between. CDR3: CASSVAGRGGEAFF. Written as DNA, the CDR3 is TGTGCCAGCAGCGTAGCCGGTCGCGGGGGTGAAGCTTTCTTT. Full variable domain (missing parts from reference TRBV9 and TRBJ1-1): DSGVTQTPKHLITATGQRVTLRCSPRSGDLSVYWYQQSLDQGLQFLIQYYNGEERAKGNILERFSAQQFPDLHSELNLSSLELGDSALYFCASSVAGRGGEAFFGQGTRLTVV.

V usage is TRBV6-1 and J usage is TRBJ2-6; perhaps TRBD1 as D (6 bases). Germline V CDR1 and CDR2: MNHNS, SASEGT. Trimming took off 5 bases at V and 2 bases at J, with 10 bases between the two ends. This CDR3 spans 15 amino acids. For the CDR3, the DNA is TGTGCCAGCAGTTCACAGGGTCCTGGGGCCAACGTCCTGACTTTC. This encodes CASSSQGPGANVLTF.

This clone has just one count. V is TRBV19 and J is TRBJ2-5, with 9 positions matching TRBD1. The CDR3 covers 15 residues. Germline-derived CDR1 and CDR2 are LNHDA and SQIVND (reference sequence). Trimming removed 5 bases from V and 5 bases from J; junction bases left unmatched: 9. CDR3 protein: CASSAWTGAGETQYF. The CDR3 nucleotides are TGTGCCAGTAGTGCCTGGACAGGGGCAGGGGAGACCCAGTACTTC. The variable domain in full, completed from reference TRBV19 and TRBJ2-5, reads DGGITQSPKYLFRKEGQNVTLSCEQNLNHDAMYWYRQDPGQGLRLIYYSQIVNDFQKGDIAEGYSVSREKKESFPLTVTSAQKNPTAFYLCASSAWTGAGETQYFGPGTRLLVL.

The chain has TRBV6-6 and TRBJ1-1, with D unclear. CDR1 is MNHNY, CDR2 SVGAGI, per germline (reference sequence). The CDR3 loop spans 15 amino acids. V lost 2 bases and J lost 1, with 11 bases in between. As DNA, the CDR3 is TGTGCCAGCAGTTACGGCGGACGGGAGAACACTGAAGCTTTCTTT. This gives the protein CASSYGGRENTEAFF.

This chain uses TRBV9 with TRBJ2-2; D may be TRBD2 (6 bases). Germline assignment: CDR1 SGDLS and CDR2 YYNGEE. This CDR3 is built from 13 residues. V dropped 0 bases and J dropped 11 bases, with 11 bases sitting between them. In DNA form, the CDR3 reads TGTGCCAGCAGCGTAGTATGGGGAGGAGAGCTGTTTTTT. Translated: CASSVVWGGELFF.

The J gene is TRBJ2-7, the V gene TRBV7-2; the match to TRBD2 covers 9 bases. The CDR3 is 16 residues long. The germline V gene has CDR1 SGHTA and CDR2 FQGNSA. The J segment lost 3 bases and the V segment lost 1 base, leaving 7 bases of the junction unmatched. The CDR3 DNA reads as TGTGCCAGCAGCTTAGTTGGGGCTAGCGGGATCTACGAGCAGTACTTC. Its protein is CASSLVGASGIYEQYF.